This T cell receptor beta chain emerged from a study of regulatory T cells in long-lasting Graves disease. About the study: A definition of persistent Graves' disease required over 5 years of antithyroid drugs plus positive TSH receptor antibodies. General study findings and limits: New patients shared about a thousand public clonotypes, fewer than the 2,500 to 3,000 shared by persistent patients.

The table lists this clonotype with a few counts. Its matching antigen is unknown. The germline CDR1 and CDR2 sequences are MNHEY and SMNVEV (reference sequence). Trimming took off 2 bases at V and 1 base at J, with 15 bases between the two ends. The CDR3 sequence is 16 residues long. Sequencing libraries for TCR beta were prepared with iRepertoire HTBI primers and Arm-PCR of CDR3 regions. TCRdb re-called the multiplex PCR reads through MiXCR, storing one row per CDR3 protein. The table records about 470,000 distinct CDR3 sequences, around 21% of them present only once. Described time point: persistent/refractory GD, antithyroid drugs over 5 years with positive TRAb. The authors made the TCR library using RNA they extracted from PBMCs. Clinicians diagnosed Graves' disease using American Thyroid Association guidelines.

The receptor comes from a female donor with Graves disease. The gene calls are TRBV27 and TRBJ2-7; tentatively, D is TRBD1 (6 bases). This specimen consisted of peripheral blood mononuclear cells (PBMCs), obtained when the disease was refractory, from a patient treated with antithyroid drugs. CDR3 loop: CASSLVIQGTSYEQYF. The CDR3 coding sequence is TGTGCCAGCAGTTTAGTGATACAGGGCACTTCCTACGAGCAGTACTTC.